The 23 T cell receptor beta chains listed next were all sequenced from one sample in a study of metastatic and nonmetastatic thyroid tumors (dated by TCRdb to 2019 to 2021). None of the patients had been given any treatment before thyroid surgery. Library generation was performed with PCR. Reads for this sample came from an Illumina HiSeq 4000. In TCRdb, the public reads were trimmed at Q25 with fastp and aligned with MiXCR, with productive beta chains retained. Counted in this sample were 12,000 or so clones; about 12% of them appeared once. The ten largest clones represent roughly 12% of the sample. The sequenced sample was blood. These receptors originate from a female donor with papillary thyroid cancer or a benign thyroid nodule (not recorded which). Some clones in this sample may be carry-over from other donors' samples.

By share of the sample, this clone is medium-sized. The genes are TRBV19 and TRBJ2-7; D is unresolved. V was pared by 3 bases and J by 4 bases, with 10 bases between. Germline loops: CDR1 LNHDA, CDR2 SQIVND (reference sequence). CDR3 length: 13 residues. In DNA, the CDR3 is TGTGCCAGTAGTATTGGCAGAGCATACGAGCAGTACTTC. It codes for CASSIGRAYEQYF.

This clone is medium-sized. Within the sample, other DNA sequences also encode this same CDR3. CDR3 loop: CATSDFGGELFF. DNA for the CDR3: TGTGCCACCAGTGATTTTGGAGGGGAGCTGTTTTTT. The chain couples TRBV24-1 to TRBJ2-2; D call uncertain. V lost 1 base, J lost 8 bases, and 4 bases lay in between. CDR1 KGHDR and CDR2 SFDVKD come from the germline V gene. The CDR3 extends over 12 amino acids.

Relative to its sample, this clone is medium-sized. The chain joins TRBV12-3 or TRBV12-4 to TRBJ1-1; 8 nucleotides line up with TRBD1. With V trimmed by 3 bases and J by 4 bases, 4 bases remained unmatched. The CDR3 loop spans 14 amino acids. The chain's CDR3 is CASSFQGAGTEAFF. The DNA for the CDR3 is TGTGCCAGCAGTTTTCAGGGGGCAGGCACTGAAGCTTTCTTT.

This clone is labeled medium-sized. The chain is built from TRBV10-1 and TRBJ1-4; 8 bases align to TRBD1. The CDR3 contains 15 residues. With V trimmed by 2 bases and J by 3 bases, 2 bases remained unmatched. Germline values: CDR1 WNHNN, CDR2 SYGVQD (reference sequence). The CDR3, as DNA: TGCGCCAGCAGTGAGGGACAGGGAGCTAATGAAAAACTGTTTTTT. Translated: CASSEGQGANEKLFF.

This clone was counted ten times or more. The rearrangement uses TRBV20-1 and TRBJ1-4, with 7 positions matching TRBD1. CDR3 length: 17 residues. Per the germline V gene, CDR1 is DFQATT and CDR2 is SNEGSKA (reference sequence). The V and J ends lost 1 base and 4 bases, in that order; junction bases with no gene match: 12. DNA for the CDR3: TGCAGTGCTAGAGGTGATTTGTGGACAGGTGGTAATGAAAAACTGTTTTTT. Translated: CSARGDLWTGGNEKLFF.

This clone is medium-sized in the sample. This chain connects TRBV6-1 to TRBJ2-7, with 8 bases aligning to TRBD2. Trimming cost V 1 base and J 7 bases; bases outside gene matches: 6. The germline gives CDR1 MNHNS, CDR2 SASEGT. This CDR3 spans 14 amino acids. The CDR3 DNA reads TGTGCCAGCAGTGAAGGGGGACTAGTGGGTGAGCAGTACTTC. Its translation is CASSEGGLVGEQYF.

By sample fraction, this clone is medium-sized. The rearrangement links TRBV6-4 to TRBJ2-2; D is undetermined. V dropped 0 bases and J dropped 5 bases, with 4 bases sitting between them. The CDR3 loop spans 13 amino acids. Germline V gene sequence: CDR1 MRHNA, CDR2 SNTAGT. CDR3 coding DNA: TGTGCCAGCAGTGACTCGGTTACCGGGGAGCTGTTTTTT. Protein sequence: CASSDSVTGELFF.

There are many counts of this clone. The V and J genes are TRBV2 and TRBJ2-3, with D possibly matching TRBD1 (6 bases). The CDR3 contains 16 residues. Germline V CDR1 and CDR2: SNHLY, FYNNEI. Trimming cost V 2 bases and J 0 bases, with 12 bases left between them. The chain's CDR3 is CASSELTGRSTDTQYF. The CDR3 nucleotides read TGTGCCAGCAGTGAATTGACAGGTCGGAGCACAGATACGCAGTATTTT.

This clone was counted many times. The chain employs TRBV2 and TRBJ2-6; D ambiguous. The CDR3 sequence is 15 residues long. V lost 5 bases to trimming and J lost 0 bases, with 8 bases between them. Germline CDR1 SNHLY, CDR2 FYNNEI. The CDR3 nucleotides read TGTGCCAGCAGTCTCGGGTACTCTGGGGCCAACGTCCTGACTTTC. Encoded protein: CASSLGYSGANVLTF.

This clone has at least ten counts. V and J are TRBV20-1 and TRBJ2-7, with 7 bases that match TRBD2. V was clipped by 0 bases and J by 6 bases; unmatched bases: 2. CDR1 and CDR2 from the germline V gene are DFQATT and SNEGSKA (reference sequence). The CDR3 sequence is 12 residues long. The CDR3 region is CSAREGGGEQYF. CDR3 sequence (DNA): TGCAGTGCTAGAGAGGGCGGGGGCGAGCAGTACTTC.

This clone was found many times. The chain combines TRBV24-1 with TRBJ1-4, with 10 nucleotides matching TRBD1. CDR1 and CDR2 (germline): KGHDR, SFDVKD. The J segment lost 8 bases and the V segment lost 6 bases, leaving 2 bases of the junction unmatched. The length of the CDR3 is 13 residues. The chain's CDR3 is CATSRTGGEKLFF. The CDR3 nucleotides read TGTGCCACCAGTAGGACAGGGGGAGAAAAACTGTTTTTT.

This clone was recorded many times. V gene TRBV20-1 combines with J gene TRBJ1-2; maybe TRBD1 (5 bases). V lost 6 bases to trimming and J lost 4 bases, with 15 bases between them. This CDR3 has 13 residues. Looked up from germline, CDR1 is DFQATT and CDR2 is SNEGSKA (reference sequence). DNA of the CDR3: TGCAGTGCACGGCCCCAGGGTTTCTATGGCTACACCTTC. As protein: CSARPQGFYGYTF.

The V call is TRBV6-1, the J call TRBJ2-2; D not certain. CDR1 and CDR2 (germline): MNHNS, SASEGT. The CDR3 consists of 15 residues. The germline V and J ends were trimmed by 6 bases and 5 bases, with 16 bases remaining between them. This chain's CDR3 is CASSSPGIGTGELFF. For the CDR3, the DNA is TGTGCCAGCAGCTCCCCTGGGATTGGAACCGGGGAGCTGTTTTTT.

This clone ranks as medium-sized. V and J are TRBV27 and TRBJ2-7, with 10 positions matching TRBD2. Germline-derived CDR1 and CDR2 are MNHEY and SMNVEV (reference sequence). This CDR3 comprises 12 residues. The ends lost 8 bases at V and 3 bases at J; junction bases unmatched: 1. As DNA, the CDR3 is TGTGCCAGCGGACTAGCGGTCTACGAGCAGTACTTC. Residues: CASGLAVYEQYF.

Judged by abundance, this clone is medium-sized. CDR3 amino acids: CASSPWGGSGHQETQYF. The CDR3 nucleotides read TGTGCCAGCAGCCCGTGGGGGGGAAGCGGACACCAAGAGACCCAGTACTTC. V gene TRBV3-1 combines with J gene TRBJ2-5; 7 bases line up with TRBD2. The CDR3 sequence is 17 residues long. Looked up from germline, CDR1 is LGHDT and CDR2 is YNNKEL (reference sequence). Losses at the gene ends were 4 bases for V and 0 bases for J; bases not matched to a gene: 11.

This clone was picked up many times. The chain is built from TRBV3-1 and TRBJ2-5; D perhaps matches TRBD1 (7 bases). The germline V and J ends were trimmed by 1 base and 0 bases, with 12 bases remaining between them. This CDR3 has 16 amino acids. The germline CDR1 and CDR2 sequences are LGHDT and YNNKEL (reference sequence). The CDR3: CASSQGGDRDQETQYF. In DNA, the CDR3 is TGTGCCAGCAGCCAAGGGGGGGACAGAGACCAAGAGACCCAGTACTTC.

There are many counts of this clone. The CDR3 loop reads CASQTSGIWGETQYF. The CDR3 nucleotides read TGCGCCAGCCAGACTAGCGGGATATGGGGAGAGACCCAGTACTTC. The chain links TRBV10-2 to TRBJ2-5; TRBD2 aligns across 11 bases. The trim removed 8 bases at V and 4 bases at J, leaving 9 bases unmatched. Germline CDR1 is WSHSY and CDR2 is SAAADI. The CDR3 sequence is 15 residues long.

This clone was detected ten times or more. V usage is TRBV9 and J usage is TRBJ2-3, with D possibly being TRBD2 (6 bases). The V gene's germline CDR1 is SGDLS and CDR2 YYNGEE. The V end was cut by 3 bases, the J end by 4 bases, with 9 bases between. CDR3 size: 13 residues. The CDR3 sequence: CASSGRVADTQYF. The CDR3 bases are TGTGCCAGCAGCGGGAGGGTTGCAGATACGCAGTATTTT.

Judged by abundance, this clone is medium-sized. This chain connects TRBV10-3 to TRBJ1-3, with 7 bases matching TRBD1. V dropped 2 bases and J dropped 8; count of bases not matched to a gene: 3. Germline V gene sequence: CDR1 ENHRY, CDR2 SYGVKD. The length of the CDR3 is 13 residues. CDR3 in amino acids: CAISETGVHTIYF. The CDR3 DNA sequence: TGTGCCATCAGTGAGACAGGGGTGCACACCATATATTTT.

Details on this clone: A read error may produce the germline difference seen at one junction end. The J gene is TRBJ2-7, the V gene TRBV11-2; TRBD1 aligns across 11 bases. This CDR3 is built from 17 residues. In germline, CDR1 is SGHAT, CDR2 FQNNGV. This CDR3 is CASILNSGTGGWSYQYF. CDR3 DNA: TGTGCCAGCATCTTAAACTCCGGGACAGGGGGATGGAGCTATCAGTACTTC.

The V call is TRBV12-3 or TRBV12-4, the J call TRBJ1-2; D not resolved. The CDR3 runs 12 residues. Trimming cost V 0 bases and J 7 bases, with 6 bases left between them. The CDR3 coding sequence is TGTGCCAGCAGTTTAGCACAGACTGGCTACACCTTC. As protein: CASSLAQTGYTF.

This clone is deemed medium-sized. The CDR3 is CSAGRTNSPLHF. The CDR3 DNA reads TGCAGTGCCGGTAGGACCAATTCACCCCTCCACTTT. V usage is TRBV20-1 and J usage is TRBJ1-6; D unresolved. CDR1 and CDR2 from the germline V gene are DFQATT and SNEGSKA (reference sequence). The CDR3 runs 12 residues. Trimming left V 6 bases short and J 7 bases short, with 10 bases between.

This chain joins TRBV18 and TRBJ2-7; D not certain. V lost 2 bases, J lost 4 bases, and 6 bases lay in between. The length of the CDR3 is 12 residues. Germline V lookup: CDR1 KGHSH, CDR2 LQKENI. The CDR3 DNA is TGTGCCAGCTCACCAGACGGTTACGAGCAGTACTTC. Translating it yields CASSPDGYEQYF. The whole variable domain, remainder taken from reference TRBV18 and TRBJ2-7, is NAGVMQNPRHLVRRRGQEARLRCSPMKGHSHVYWYRQLPEEGLKFMVYLQKENIIDESGMPKERFSAEFPKEGPSILRIQQVVRGDSAAYFCASSPDGYEQYFGPGTRLTVT.